Shown below are 14 T cell receptor beta chains from a single sample sequenced in a study of Graves' ophthalmopathy and Graves' hyperthyroidism. The authors amplified TCR beta CDR3 regions from RNA transcripts. The first-round RT-PCR employed HTBI primers together with the Qiagen OneStep RT-PCR kit. A multiplex PCR was then performed as the second round. TCRdb reprocessed the multiplex PCR reads with MiXCR, giving one entry per CDR3 protein. The table shows about 380,000 distinct CDR3 sequences, with less than 20% occurring only once. Input material: peripheral blood. The receptor set was obtained from a woman under 30 with stable Graves' hyperthyroidism.

As to this clonotype: The junction departs from the called germline gene at one end, perhaps through a read error. This chain connects TRBV7-9 to TRBJ2-7; possibly TRBD1 or TRBD2 for D (5 bases each). The length of the CDR3 is 13 residues. CDR1 and CDR2 from the germline V gene are SEHNR and FQNEAQ (reference sequence). CDR3 nucleotide sequence: TGTGCCATTTTAGGGGACGGGAAGTGCGAGCAGCACTTC. The encoded protein is CAILGDGKCEQHF.

This clonotype was counted many times. This chain joins TRBV7-3 and TRBJ2-4, with 7 nucleotides matching TRBD1. The length of the CDR3 is 14 residues. J was trimmed by 4 bases and V by 5 bases; bases with no gene match: 5. Germline lookup yields CDR1 SGHTA and CDR2 FQGTGA. CDR3 residues: CASSQDRLKNIQYF. The CDR3 bases are TGTGCCAGCAGCCAGGACAGGCTTAAAAACATTCAGTACTTC.

This clonotype appeared many times. The V and J genes are TRBV6-6 and TRBJ2-6; D perhaps matches TRBD2 (7 bases). Germline V gene lookup returns CDR1 MNHNY and CDR2 SVGAGI (reference sequence). There are 19 residues in the CDR3. The V end lost 6 bases, the J end lost 0 bases, and 21 bases lay between the germline ends. The CDR3 sequence is CASSRPLGGGHSGANVLTF. CDR3 sequence (DNA): TGTGCCAGCAGCCGACCCCTTGGCGGGGGACACTCTGGGGCCAACGTCCTGACTTTC.

This chain uses TRBV6-1 with TRBJ1-6; no clear D. V was pared by 5 bases and J by 0 bases, with 20 bases between. Germline V CDR1 and CDR2: MNHNS, SASEGT. The CDR3 runs to 19 residues. CDR3 nucleotides: TGTGCCAGCAGTCTTGCCGGGGTAGGGTCGAGCTCCTATAATTCACCCCTCCACTTT. This codes for CASSLAGVGSSSYNSPLHF.

This clonotype was observed many times. The rearrangement links TRBV6-5 to TRBJ2-5; 7 bases match TRBD2. V trimming: 0 bases; J trimming: 2 bases; junction bases outside the gene matches: 0. The CDR3 has 14 residues. Germline CDR1 and CDR2: MNHEY and SVGAGI. The CDR3, as DNA: TGTGCCAGCAGTTACTCGGGGGGGCAAGAGACCCAGTACTTC. The encoded protein is CASSYSGGQETQYF.

This clonotype was found many times. The V call is TRBV27, the J call TRBJ2-7; weak D call: TRBD1 (5 bases). V lost 2 bases, J lost 1 base, and 9 bases lay in between. CDR3 size: 14 residues. The germline CDR1 and CDR2 sequences are MNHEY and SMNVEV (reference sequence). The chain's CDR3 is CASSLVGQSYEQYF. The CDR3 DNA is TGTGCCAGCAGTTTAGTGGGGCAGTCCTACGAGCAGTACTTC.

In this sample, this clonotype turned up many times. The chain uses TRBV15 and TRBJ1-1; 8 nucleotides align to TRBD1. Trimming removed 5 bases from V and 3 bases from J; junction bases left unmatched: 11. Germline V gene data show CDR1 as LNHNV and CDR2 as YYDKDF (reference sequence). The CDR3 totals 16 residues. The chain's CDR3 is CATSSPQDRVDTEAFF. CDR3 nucleotide sequence: TGTGCCACCAGCTCTCCTCAGGACAGGGTTGACACTGAAGCTTTCTTT.

This chain uses TRBV4-3 with TRBJ2-2, with 10 bases matching TRBD1. Germline V gene lookup returns CDR1 LGHNA and CDR2 YSLEER. The CDR3 loop spans 16 amino acids. V trimming: 0 bases; J trimming: 5 bases; junction bases outside the gene matches: 3. The CDR3 reads CASSQEWTGGTGELFF. The CDR3, as DNA: TGCGCCAGCAGCCAAGAATGGACAGGGGGGACCGGGGAGCTGTTTTTT.

CDR3 DNA: TGTGCCAGCAGCTCTTACCGACTAGCTACTAAGAACACCGGGGAGCTGTTTTTT. It translates to CASSSYRLATKNTGELFF. The V gene is TRBV7-8, the J gene TRBJ2-2; 7 bases are a match to TRBD2. The junction had 12 bases not matched to a gene; V was cut back by 4 bases and J by 1 base. The CDR3 has 18 amino acids. Per germline, CDR1 SGHVS and CDR2 FQNEAQ.

This clonotype was observed a handful of times. This chain joins TRBV9 and TRBJ2-7; D ambiguous. Germline V gene lookup returns CDR1 SGDLS and CDR2 YYNGEE. V was cut by 0 bases and J by 2 bases, with 9 bases left in between. The CDR3 is 14 residues long. The CDR3 here is CASSVGDITYEQYF. The CDR3 DNA is TGTGCCAGCAGCGTAGGTGACATCACCTACGAGCAGTACTTC.

Ten or more counts support this clonotype. V is TRBV14 and J is TRBJ2-5; possibly TRBD1 for D (6 bases). This CDR3 region has 15 residues. Deletions cut 6 bases from V and 4 bases from J, with 18 bases between. The V gene's germline CDR1 is SGHDN and CDR2 FVKESK. DNA of the CDR3: TGTGCCAGCAGTCATTTCTCAGGGGTACCAGAGACCCAGTACTTC. This codes for CASSHFSGVPETQYF.

In its sample, this clonotype was seen many times. V and J are TRBV10-3 and TRBJ1-5, with D unresolved. V lost 6 bases, J lost 2 bases, and 14 bases lay in between. The CDR3 is 15 residues long. Germline CDR1 is ENHRY and CDR2 is SYGVKD. The CDR3 spells CAIRFRGPGNQPQHF. DNA of the CDR3: TGTGCCATCAGGTTCCGTGGGCCGGGCAATCAGCCCCAGCATTTT.

The sample holds many counts of this clonotype. J is TRBJ1-2 and V is TRBV12-3 or TRBV12-4; unclear D gene. The CDR3 loop spans 13 amino acids. Trimming removed 6 bases from V and 0 bases from J, with 8 bases in between. CDR3 DNA sequence: TGTGCCAGCAGGAAGCAAGCTAACTATGGCTACACCTTC. Translating gives CASRKQANYGYTF.

V and J are TRBV4-1 and TRBJ1-1, with 8 bases aligning to TRBD1. The J segment lost 4 bases and the V segment lost 0 bases, leaving 13 bases of the junction unmatched. The germline gives CDR1 MGHRA, CDR2 YSYEKL. CDR3 size: 18 residues. The CDR3, as DNA: TGCGCCAGCAGCCAAGATCTGGGAGGCAGGGGGCGAGGCACTGAAGCTTTCTTT. This encodes CASSQDLGGRGRGTEAFF.